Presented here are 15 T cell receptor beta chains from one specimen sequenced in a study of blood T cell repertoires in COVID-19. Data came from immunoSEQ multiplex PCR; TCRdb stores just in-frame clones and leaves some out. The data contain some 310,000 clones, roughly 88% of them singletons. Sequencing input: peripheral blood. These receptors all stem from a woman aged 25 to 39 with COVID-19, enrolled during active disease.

CDR3 protein: CASSRRDRGSETQYF. CDR3 DNA: TGTGCCAGCAGCCGGCGGGACAGGGGGAGCGAGACCCAGTACTTC. This chain joins TRBV11-1 and TRBJ2-5; 11 bases match TRBD1. The germline CDR1 and CDR2 sequences are SGHAT and FQDESV (reference sequence). The CDR3 totals 15 residues. V dropped 5 bases and J dropped 5; count of bases not matched to a gene: 7.

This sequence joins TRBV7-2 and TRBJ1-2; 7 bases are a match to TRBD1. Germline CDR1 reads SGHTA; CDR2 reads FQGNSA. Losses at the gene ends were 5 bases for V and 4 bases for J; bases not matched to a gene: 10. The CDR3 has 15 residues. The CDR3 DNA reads TGTGCCAGCAGCGGACGGGACAGTCGGTTCTATGGCTACACCTTC. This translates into CASSGRDSRFYGYTF.

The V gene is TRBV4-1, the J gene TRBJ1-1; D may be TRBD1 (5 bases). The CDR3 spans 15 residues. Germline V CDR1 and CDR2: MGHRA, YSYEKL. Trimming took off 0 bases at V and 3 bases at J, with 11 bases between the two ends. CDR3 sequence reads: CASSQEEGRDTEAFF. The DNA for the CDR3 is TGCGCCAGCAGCCAAGAAGAGGGGAGGGACACTGAAGCTTTCTTT.

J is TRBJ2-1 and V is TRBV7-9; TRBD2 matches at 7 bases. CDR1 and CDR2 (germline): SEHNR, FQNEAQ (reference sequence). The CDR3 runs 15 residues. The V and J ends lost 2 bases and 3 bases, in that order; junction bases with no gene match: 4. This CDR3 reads CASSLFAGVYNEQFF. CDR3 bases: TGTGCCAGCAGCTTATTTGCGGGAGTCTACAATGAGCAGTTCTTC.

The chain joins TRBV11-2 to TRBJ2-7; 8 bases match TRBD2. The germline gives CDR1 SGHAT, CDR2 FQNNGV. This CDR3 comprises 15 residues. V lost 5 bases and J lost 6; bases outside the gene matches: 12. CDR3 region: CASSPMVLAGTEQYF. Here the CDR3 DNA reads TGTGCCAGCAGCCCCATGGTCCTAGCGGGTACCGAGCAGTACTTC.

The CDR3 bases are TGTGCCAGCAGTTGGGGACAGCTCTCTGGGGCCAACGTCCTGACTTTC. Its translation: CASSWGQLSGANVLTF. J is TRBJ2-6 and V is TRBV28, with TRBD1 matching over 7 bases. The V segment lost 4 bases and the J segment 0 bases; nucleotides outside the gene matches: 3. The CDR3 length is 16 residues. Looked up from germline, CDR1 is MDHEN and CDR2 is SYDVKM.

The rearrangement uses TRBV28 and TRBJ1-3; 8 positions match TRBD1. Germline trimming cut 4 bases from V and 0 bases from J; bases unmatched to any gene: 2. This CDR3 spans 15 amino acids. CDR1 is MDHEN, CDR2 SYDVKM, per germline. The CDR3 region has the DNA TGTGCCAGCAGTTCCGGGACAGGCTCTGGAAACACCATATATTTT. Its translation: CASSSGTGSGNTIYF.

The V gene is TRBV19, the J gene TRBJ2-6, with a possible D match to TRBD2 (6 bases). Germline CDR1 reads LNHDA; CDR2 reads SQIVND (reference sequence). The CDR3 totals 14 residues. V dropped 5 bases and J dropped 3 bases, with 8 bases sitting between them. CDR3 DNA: TGTGCCAGTAGTGGAGGGTATGGGGCCAACGTCCTGACTTTC. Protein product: CASSGGYGANVLTF.

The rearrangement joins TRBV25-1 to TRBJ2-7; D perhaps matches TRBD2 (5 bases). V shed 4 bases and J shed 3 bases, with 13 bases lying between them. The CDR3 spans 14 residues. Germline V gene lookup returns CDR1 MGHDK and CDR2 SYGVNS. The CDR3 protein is CASSVGGLVYEQYF. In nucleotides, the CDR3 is TGTGCCAGCAGTGTCGGAGGTTTGGTCTACGAGCAGTACTTC.

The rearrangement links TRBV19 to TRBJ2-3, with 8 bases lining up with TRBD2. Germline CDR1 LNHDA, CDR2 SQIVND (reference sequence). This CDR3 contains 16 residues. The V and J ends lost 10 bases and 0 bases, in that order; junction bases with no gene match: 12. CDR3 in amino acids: CATRTGLGVSTDTQYF. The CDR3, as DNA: TGTGCCACCAGGACGGGACTAGGGGTTAGCACAGATACGCAGTATTTT. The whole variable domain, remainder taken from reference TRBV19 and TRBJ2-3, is DGGITQSPKYLFRKEGQNVTLSCEQNLNHDAMYWYRQDPGQGLRLIYYSQIVNDFQKGDIAEGYSVSREKKESFPLTVTSAQKNPTAFYLCATRTGLGVSTDTQYFGPGTRLTVL.

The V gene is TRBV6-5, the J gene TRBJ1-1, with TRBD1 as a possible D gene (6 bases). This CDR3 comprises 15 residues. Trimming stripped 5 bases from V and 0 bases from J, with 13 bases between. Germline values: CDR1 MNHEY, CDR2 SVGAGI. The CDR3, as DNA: TGTGCCAGCAGTCCCGTGGACAGTCTGAACACTGAAGCTTTCTTT. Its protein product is CASSPVDSLNTEAFF.

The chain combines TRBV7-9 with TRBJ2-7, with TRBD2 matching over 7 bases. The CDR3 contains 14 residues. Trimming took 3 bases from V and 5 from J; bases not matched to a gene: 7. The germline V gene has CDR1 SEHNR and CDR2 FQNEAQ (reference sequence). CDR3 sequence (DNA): TGTGCCAGCAGCTTGCTCGGAGCGGGGAACGAGCAGTACTTC. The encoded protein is CASSLLGAGNEQYF.

Written as DNA, the CDR3 is TGTGCCAGCAGTTACACCGGGACAGCAACTAATGAAAAACTGTTTTTT. This sequence encodes CASSYTGTATNEKLFF. This chain links TRBV6-5 with TRBJ1-4; TRBD1 matches 7 bases. Germline CDR1 and CDR2: MNHEY and SVGAGI. The CDR3 has 16 residues. The junction had 3 bases not matched to a gene; V was cut back by 2 bases and J by 0 bases.

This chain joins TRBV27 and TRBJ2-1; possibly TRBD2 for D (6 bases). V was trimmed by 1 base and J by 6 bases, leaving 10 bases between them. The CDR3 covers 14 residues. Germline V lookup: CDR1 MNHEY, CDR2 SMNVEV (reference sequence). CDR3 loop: CASSLFGTRNEQFF. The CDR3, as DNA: TGTGCCAGCAGTTTATTCGGGACTCGCAATGAGCAGTTCTTC.

The CDR3 spells CASSPEMIMSYNEQFF. The CDR3 bases are TGTGCCAGCAGTCCTGAGATGATTATGTCCTACAATGAGCAGTTCTTC. This chain links TRBV27 with TRBJ2-1; D is unclear. Germline V gene lookup returns CDR1 MNHEY and CDR2 SMNVEV (reference sequence). Trimming took off 5 bases at V and 1 base at J, with 15 bases between the two ends. The CDR3 spans 16 residues.